This record covers a single TCR beta chain. Its antigen remains unidentified. Base quality data are lacking; no much larger clone is found one base away. TCRbeta CDR3 regions were amplified from genomic DNA using the immunoSEQ Assay, a bias-controlled multiplex PCR. The published analysis was carried out like this. The number of nucleated cells in each sample was estimated by amplification of reference gene primers within the assay. To quantify the absolute abundance of each unique TCRbeta CDR3 rearrangement, sequence reads were collapsed and filtered. For each sample, productive Simpson clonality was calculated as the square root of Simpson's diversity index over productive rearrangements. TCRdb provides this immuneACCESS table in a form limited to in-frame rearrangements. Some clones are lacking; in checked studies, under half of them reflect an unresolved V gene, and why the rest are absent is not known. V and J calls plus clone size are reproduced from that table; the DNA served to infer D and trimming. The sample table contains more than 150,000 clones; only one count was recorded for around nine tenths of them. The ten largest account for roughly 0.85% of the sample.

Another Seattle source contributed samples from volunteer blood donors who had recovered from COVID-19. Whole blood was collected in K2EDTA tubes by collaborating institutions according to the institutions' own protocols. For TCRbeta analysis, collaborator samples were shipped as frozen whole blood, as isolated PBMCs, or as DNA extracted from either sample type. This record belongs to a study of blood T cell repertoires in COVID-19 (dated by TCRdb to between 2020 and 2021). Turning to the overall study: Collaborator samples came from the United States, Italy and Spain and covered acute and convalescent phases of COVID-19. The dataset comprised deeply sampled blood TCRbeta repertoires from subjects exposed to, actively infected with, or recovered from COVID-19. Where HLA class I and class II types were available, the types were taken from metadata supplied by the sample provider, not from assay-based typing. Samples were obtained from the ongoing ImmuneRACE study (first 160 participants) and from over 1,000 subjects provided by 6 global collaborators. Sample metadata almost always included a de-identified subject ID, COVID-19 status, age in years and sex. The material from the prospective study consisted of cDNA or gDNA derived from T cells, B-cell-depleted T cells, or PBMCs. The repertoires were released in a freely available public database intended as a resource for research on the immune response to SARS-CoV-2. Beyond this particular receptor, the publication reports: The amount of clinical and demographic metadata varied by source and participant and was provided uncurated.

For CDR1 and CDR2, the germline V gene (reference sequence) lists DFQATT and SNEGSKA. CDR3 length: 18 amino acids, cysteine to phenylalanine. Solely the CDR3 DNA is kept, with 54 bases framed from the first base. Deletion took 3 bases off V and 0 bases off J, with a span of 24 bases between the germline ends. The chain is encoded by TRBV20-1 joined to TRBJ2-7; a weak D assignment points to TRBD2 (5 bases agree). The sequenced sample consisted of peripheral blood. This sequence was found in a young woman who had recovered from COVID-19. The CDR3 is CSASPPEGGQEFSYEQYF. The nucleotides read TGCAGTGCTAGTCCCCCCGAGGGCGGTCAAGAATTCTCCTACGAGCAGTACTTC.